The 24 T cell receptor beta chains listed next were all sequenced from one sample in a study of cytomegalovirus exposure and HLA in healthy donors. The primer mix had 60 Vbeta and 13 Jbeta primers. Libraries were prepared by immunoSEQ multiplex PCR; TCRdb keeps only in-frame clonotypes and omits some of them. The data contain around 99,000 clones, roughly 71% of them singletons. The sample taken for sequencing was PBMCs. Source of these receptors: a woman between 65 and 79 years old in good health and CMV-seropositive.

The chain carries TRBV6-5 and TRBJ2-1; 10 positions match TRBD1. The CDR3 totals 15 residues. Germline CDR1 and CDR2: MNHEY and SVGAGI. Trimming removed 5 bases from V and 9 bases from J; junction bases left unmatched: 10. CDR3 loop: CASSTTGGAGSEQFF. CDR3 nucleotides: TGTGCCAGCAGTACGACAGGGGGCGCAGGCAGTGAGCAGTTCTTC.

This chain connects TRBV5-1 to TRBJ1-5; D gene uncertain. V lost 1 base, J lost 3 bases, and 11 bases lay in between. Germline V gene sequence: CDR1 SGHRS, CDR2 YFSETQ. The CDR3 runs to 15 residues. The CDR3 loop reads CASSLMGGSNQPQHF. The CDR3, as DNA: TGCGCCAGCAGCTTGATGGGAGGATCCAATCAGCCCCAGCATTTT. The full variable domain, completed using reference TRBV5-1 and TRBJ1-5, is KAGVTQTPRYLIKTRGQQVTLSCSPISGHRSVSWYQQTPGQGLQFLFEYFSETQRNKGNFPGRFSGRQFSNSRSEMNVSTLELGDSALYLCASSLMGGSNQPQHFGDGTRLSIL.

In this sample, this clone turned up a few times. The chain carries TRBV2 and TRBJ1-4; 8 nucleotides line up with TRBD1. The CDR3 loop spans 15 amino acids. The ends lost 4 bases at V and 4 bases at J; junction bases unmatched: 5. Germline assignment: CDR1 SNHLY and CDR2 FYNNEI. In DNA form, the CDR3 reads TGTGCCAGCAGTGTACAGGGGGTGGATAATGAAAAACTGTTTTTT. It specifies CASSVQGVDNEKLFF.

The sample holds a few counts of this clone. The V and J genes are TRBV6-5 and TRBJ2-1; 9 nucleotides agree with TRBD2. Trimming at V came to 4 bases and at J to 7 bases, leaving 11 bases not matched to a gene. CDR1 is MNHEY, CDR2 SVGAGI, per germline. CDR3 size: 16 residues. DNA for the CDR3: TGTGCCAGCAGTTCCCCGGGCGGGGGGGCGGGAAATGAGCAGTTCTTC. As protein: CASSSPGGGAGNEQFF.

This chain connects TRBV30 to TRBJ2-7; D is possibly TRBD1 (6 bases). The CDR3 length is 14 residues. V was clipped by 3 bases and J by 5 bases, with 17 bases between them. Germline V CDR1 and CDR2: GTSNPN, SVGIG (reference sequence). Written as DNA, the CDR3 is TGTGCCTGGAGCTGGGGGCTAAACGGGAACGAGCAGTACTTC. Its translation is CAWSWGLNGNEQYF. Full variable domain (rest looked up from reference TRBV30 and TRBJ2-7): SQTIHQWPATLVQPVGSPLSLECTVEGTSNPNLYWYRQAAGRGLQLLFYSVGIGQISSEVPQNLSASRPQDRQFILSSKKLLLSDSGFYLCAWSWGLNGNEQYFGPGTRLTVT.

This clone was recorded a few times. The sample has other DNA sequences that encode this CDR3 too. The rearrangement links TRBV19 to TRBJ1-1; 8 bases map to TRBD1. Per germline, CDR1 LNHDA and CDR2 SQIVND (reference sequence). With V trimmed by 5 bases and J by 1 base, 3 bases remained unmatched. The CDR3 consists of 14 residues. CDR3 sequence (DNA): TGTGCCAGTAGTTCTGGGACAGGGAACACTGAAGCTTTCTTT. Protein sequence: CASSSGTGNTEAFF.

The CDR3, as DNA: TGTGCCAGTAGGACAGGGGTGAACTCTGGAAACACCATATATTTT. The encoded protein is CASRTGVNSGNTIYF. The V and J genes are TRBV19 and TRBJ1-3, with 8 bases aligning to TRBD1. This CDR3 contains 15 residues. Germline trimming cut 6 bases from V and 0 bases from J; bases unmatched to any gene: 4. Germline CDR1 LNHDA, CDR2 SQIVND (reference sequence).

The sample holds one count of this clone. V gene TRBV30 combines with J gene TRBJ1-1; possibly TRBD1 for D (5 bases). Per germline, CDR1 GTSNPN and CDR2 SVGIG (reference sequence). V lost 3 bases and J 4 bases, leaving 12 bases between the germline ends. This CDR3 contains 13 residues. The CDR3 DNA follows: TGTGCCTGGAGGGACAACGTGGGCACTGAAGCTTTCTTT. Its protein product is CAWRDNVGTEAFF.

The gene calls are TRBV5-1 and TRBJ2-7; 7 nucleotides line up with TRBD1. The length of the CDR3 is 12 residues. Germline V CDR1 and CDR2: SGHRS, YFSETQ. V lost 4 bases, J lost 3 bases, and 1 base stayed unmatched. The CDR3 reads CASSNRGYEQYF. CDR3 in DNA: TGCGCCAGCAGCAACAGGGGCTACGAGCAGTACTTC.

The chain uses TRBV5-6 and TRBJ1-2; possibly TRBD1 for D (5 bases). The germline V and J ends were trimmed by 1 base and 2 bases, with 6 bases remaining between them. Germline assignment: CDR1 SGHDT and CDR2 YYEEEE. The CDR3 is made up of 13 amino acids. CDR3 in DNA: TGTGCCAGCAGCTTGCCAGGGAACTATGGCTACACCTTC. This codes for CASSLPGNYGYTF.

The CDR3 DNA reads as TGTGCCAGCAGCTTAGGTAGTAAGCAGTACTTC. Its protein is CASSLGSKQYF. The chain is built from TRBV7-2 and TRBJ2-7; no firm D call. Trimming left V 1 base short and J 8 bases short, with 6 bases between. Germline values: CDR1 SGHTA, CDR2 FQGNSA. The CDR3 extends over 11 amino acids.

The chain carries TRBV25-1 and TRBJ1-1; 7 nucleotides align to TRBD1. Germline V lookup: CDR1 MGHDK, CDR2 SYGVNS. The CDR3 is made up of 15 amino acids. Trimming at V came to 6 bases and at J to 2 bases, leaving 9 bases not matched to a gene. The CDR3 loop is CASSVGTEGNTEAFF. In DNA form, the CDR3 reads TGTGCCAGCAGCGTGGGGACAGAGGGAAACACTGAAGCTTTCTTT.

There are a few counts of this clone. V is TRBV7-8 and J is TRBJ2-4; 11 bases are shared with TRBD2. V lost 3 bases and J lost 0; bases outside the gene matches: 1. Germline V gene data show CDR1 as SGHVS and CDR2 as FQNEAQ. The CDR3 runs to 16 residues. DNA of the CDR3: TGTGCCAGCAGCTTTCTAGCGGGAGGAGCCAAAAACATTCAGTACTTC. Protein: CASSFLAGGAKNIQYF.

This chain uses TRBV6-5 with TRBJ2-3; TRBD2 aligns across 10 bases. Trimming cost V 6 bases and J 4 bases; bases outside gene matches: 4. CDR3 length: 14 amino acids. Germline assignment: CDR1 MNHEY and CDR2 SVGAGI. CDR3 in DNA: TGTGCCAGCAGCCCAGCGGGGGGGCCAGATACGCAGTATTTT. Its translation: CASSPAGGPDTQYF.

The J gene is TRBJ2-3, the V gene TRBV7-2; D gene ambiguous. From germline, CDR1 is SGHTA and CDR2 FQGNSA. The CDR3 length is 10 residues. Between the trimmed V and J ends, which lost 6 bases and 5 bases, there was a span of 3 bases. CDR3 sequence reads: CASSQDTQYF. The CDR3 coding sequence is TGTGCCAGCAGTCAAGATACGCAGTATTTT.

The chain couples TRBV5-1 to TRBJ1-2; D is possibly TRBD1 (6 bases). Looked up from germline, CDR1 is SGHRS and CDR2 is YFSETQ. The CDR3 loop spans 15 amino acids. V shed 6 bases and J shed 2 bases, with 17 bases lying between them. The CDR3 spells CASTRGDTTNYGYTF. CDR3 in DNA: TGCGCCAGCACCCGGGGGGACACCACAAACTATGGCTACACCTTC.

This clone was seen only once. The V gene is TRBV7-2, the J gene TRBJ2-7, with TRBD1 identical over 11 bases. Germline V gives CDR1 SGHTA, CDR2 FQGNSA. The CDR3 totals 15 residues. Losses at the gene ends were 5 bases for V and 3 bases for J; bases not matched to a gene: 6. Here the CDR3 DNA reads TGTGCCAGCAGCGGACAGGGGGCAAGAAGCTACGAGCAGTACTTC. Amino acids: CASSGQGARSYEQYF.

The gene calls are TRBV19 and TRBJ2-7, with 11 bases that match TRBD2. V was clipped by 11 bases and J by 4 bases; unmatched bases: 4. The CDR3 totals 12 residues. Germline-derived CDR1 and CDR2 are LNHDA and SQIVND (reference sequence). The CDR3 DNA is TGTGCCGCCGGGACTAGCGGTTACGAGCAGTACTTC. It codes for CAAGTSGYEQYF.

The chain has TRBV6-6 and TRBJ1-2; TRBD1 matches at 7 bases. CDR1 and CDR2 from the germline V gene are MNHNY and SVGAGI (reference sequence). The length of the CDR3 is 13 residues. V was pared by 5 bases and J by 3 bases, with 3 bases of the junction left unmatched. CDR3 protein: CASSPGQYYGYTF. The CDR3 nucleotides read TGTGCCAGCAGTCCGGGACAGTACTATGGCTACACCTTC.

V gene TRBV2 combines with J gene TRBJ2-3; TRBD1 aligns across 7 bases. CDR3 size: 13 residues. Trimming at V came to 8 bases and at J to 4 bases, leaving 6 bases not matched to a gene. The germline CDR1 and CDR2 sequences are SNHLY and FYNNEI. The CDR3 protein is CASRDSQADTQYF. The CDR3 coding sequence is TGTGCCAGCCGGGACAGTCAAGCAGATACGCAGTATTTT. Variable domain in full (rest from reference TRBV2 and TRBJ2-3): EPEVTQTPSHQVTQMGQEVILRCVPISNHLYFYWYRQILGQKVEFLVSFYNNEISEKSEIFDDQFSVERPDGSNFTLKIRSTKLEDSAMYFCASRDSQADTQYFGPGTRLTVL.

This chain connects TRBV5-1 to TRBJ2-5, with a tentative D call TRBD1 (6 bases). The V and J ends lost 5 bases and 4 bases respectively, with 15 bases between them. The germline CDR1 and CDR2 sequences are SGHRS and YFSETQ. CDR3 length: 14 amino acids. The CDR3 reads CASSTGGRGETQYF. The CDR3 DNA sequence: TGCGCCAGCAGTACTGGGGGCAGGGGAGAGACCCAGTACTTC.

There are a few counts of this clone. The chain uses TRBV6-4 and TRBJ2-5; the match to TRBD2 covers 8 bases. Germline loops: CDR1 MRHNA, CDR2 SNTAGT. This CDR3 is built from 15 residues. With V trimmed by 2 bases and J by 2 bases, 4 bases remained unmatched. CDR3: CASSDGVAGQETQYF. The CDR3 DNA is TGTGCCAGCAGTGACGGGGTAGCGGGGCAAGAGACCCAGTACTTC.

The gene calls are TRBV6-1 and TRBJ1-4; 8 bases align to TRBD1. Unmatched junction bases numbered 2, after V lost 6 bases and J lost 2 bases. Germline V gene data show CDR1 as MNHNS and CDR2 as SASEGT. CDR3 length: 14 amino acids. CDR3: CASRGQVTNEKLFF. The CDR3 DNA sequence: TGTGCCAGCAGGGGACAGGTCACTAATGAAAAACTGTTTTTT.

The J gene is TRBJ1-1, the V gene TRBV6-1; D is perhaps TRBD1 (5 bases). Looked up from germline, CDR1 is MNHNS and CDR2 is SASEGT. CDR3 size: 16 residues. V was trimmed by 3 bases and J by 4 bases, leaving 18 bases between them. The CDR3 DNA reads TGTGCCAGCAGTGATTTTCCGACAGTCTTGGCCACTGAAGCTTTCTTT. Its protein product is CASSDFPTVLATEAFF.